This T cell receptor (beta chain) was captured in a study of neoadjuvant nivolumab and ipilimumab in lung cancer. Study-wide results and caveats: TCR clonality did not significantly correlate with pathologic tumor regression. Higher pretherapy blood TCR richness went with higher resected-tumor richness. Only two of four nivolumab-treated tumors gained richness and clonality by surgery.

Of note for this clone: What it binds is not known.

From germline, CDR1 is DFQATT and CDR2 SNEGSKA (reference sequence). This CDR3 has 11 amino acids. Trimming took off 5 bases at V and 11 bases at J, with 15 bases between the two ends. Data came from immunoSEQ multiplex PCR; TCRdb stores just in-frame clones and leaves some out. The data show 18,000 or so clones, 79% seen once. The sequenced sample was tumor tissue, obtained after neoadjuvant nivolumab, alone or with ipilimumab, at or shortly before surgery. This chain connects TRBV20-1 to TRBJ1-2; possible D gene TRBD1, 5 bases. This clonotype was obtained from an adult with non-small cell lung cancer. The CDR3 DNA reads as TGCAGTGCTTACCAGGACACCCGTTACACCTTC. This translates into CSAYQDTRYTF.